This entry features one T cell receptor beta chain sequence. Its antigen remains unidentified. The data belong to a study of PD-1 blockade in classical Hodgkin lymphoma. Each and every patient relapsed after autologous stem cell transplantation, and patients got differing brentuximab vedotin exposure. Study-wide findings and caveats: In newly diagnosed patients, baseline TCR diversity was reportedly below that of healthy donors.

This CDR3 contains 15 residues. The V gene lost 6 bases and the J gene lost 4 bases, with 18 bases spanning the gap. Germline loops: CDR1 MDHEN, CDR2 SYDVKM. Produced via immunoSEQ multiplex PCR; TCRdb's table is partial and in-frame only. The data contain just under 100,000 clones, roughly 88% of them singletons. The receptor was isolated from a human donor with classical Hodgkin lymphoma. Sequences were derived from peripheral blood mononuclear cells (PBMCs), sampled at baseline. V usage is TRBV28 and J usage is TRBJ1-1, with D uncertain. The CDR3 DNA reads TGTGCCAGCAGCCCAGCCGACCGGTCCCCCACTGAAGCTTTCTTT. This encodes CASSPADRSPTEAFF.